Listed here is a single TCR beta chain. TCRdb redid the calling of the RT-PCR reads with MiXCR, one entry per CDR3 protein. Of about 200,000 distinct CDR3 sequences in the sample, 41% are singletons; the top ten hold 33%. These data originate in a study of patients and donors after allogeneic stem cell transplantation. The CDR3 spans 13 residues. Looked up from germline, CDR1 is GTSNPN and CDR2 is SVGIG (reference sequence). V was cut by 6 bases and J by 6 bases, with 15 bases left in between. The chain recombines TRBV30 with TRBJ1-5; TRBD1 might be the D (5 bases). The sample taken for sequencing was blood, either unsorted or a sorted T cell fraction (not recorded which). This TCR was recovered from a human donor who was either an allogeneic HSCT recipient or a stem cell or donor lymphocyte infusion donor (not recorded which). It is not recorded whose cells these are; they may come from a transplant donor. CDR3 bases: TGTGCCTGTAATCAGGTGGGGGGTCAGCCCCAGCATTTT. Its translation is CACNQVGGQPQHF.